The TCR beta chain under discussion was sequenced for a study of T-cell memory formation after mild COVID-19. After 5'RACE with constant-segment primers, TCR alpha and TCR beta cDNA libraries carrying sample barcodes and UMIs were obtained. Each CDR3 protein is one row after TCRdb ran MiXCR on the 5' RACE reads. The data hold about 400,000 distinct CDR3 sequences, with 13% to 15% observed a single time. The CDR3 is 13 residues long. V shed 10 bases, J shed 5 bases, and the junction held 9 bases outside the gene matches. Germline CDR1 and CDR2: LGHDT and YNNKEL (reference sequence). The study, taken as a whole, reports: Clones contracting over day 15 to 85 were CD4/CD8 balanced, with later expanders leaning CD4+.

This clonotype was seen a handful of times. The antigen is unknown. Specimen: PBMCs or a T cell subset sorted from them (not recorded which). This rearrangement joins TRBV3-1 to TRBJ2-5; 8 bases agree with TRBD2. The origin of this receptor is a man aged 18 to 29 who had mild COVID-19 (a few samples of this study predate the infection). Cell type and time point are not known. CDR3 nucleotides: TGTGCCACCGGAGGACTAGCAGCTGAGACCCAGTACTTC. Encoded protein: CATGGLAAETQYF.